The T cell receptor (beta chain) described here comes from a study of T cells after somatic rescue of genetic block. In germline, CDR1 is LGHNA, CDR2 YNFKEQ. CDR3 length: 17 amino acids. J was trimmed by 1 base and V by 1 base; bases with no gene match: 8. Sequencing was performed with immunoSEQ multiplex PCR; in TCRdb, only in-frame clones are kept and a portion is missing. The table lists 60,000 to 75,000 clones, about 90% of them singletons, with about 3% in the top ten. The sequence was collected from a man aged 35-49 years. Sequenced: peripheral blood mononuclear cells (PBMCs). This sequence joins TRBV4-2 and TRBJ2-3; 7 bases align to TRBD2. CDR3 loop: CASSQGYSGPRTDTQYF. For the CDR3, the DNA is TGTGCCAGCAGCCAAGGCTATAGCGGGCCTCGCACAGATACGCAGTATTTT.